Following are 29 T cell receptor beta chains from one sample sequenced in a study of T cells in narcolepsy (dated by TCRdb to the late 2010s). Libraries were built with the immunoSEQ multiplex PCR assay. This is the immuneACCESS table as TCRdb keeps it, with only in-frame sequences that have V and J called. A part of the clones is gone; compared with another copy, unresolved V genes explain less than half, and the rest is unexplained. For this sample there are some 25,000 clones; less than 65% appear just once. The top ten clones comprise roughly 12% of the sample. Input material: memory (CD45RA-) CD4+ T cells from blood. According to the study, the label for this sample's cell subset or site signals: memory T cells sorted ex vivo from peripheral blood. All receptors come from a human donor in good health.

The J gene is TRBJ1-1, the V gene TRBV7-3; perhaps TRBD1 as D (5 bases). The CDR3 length is 13 residues. CDR1 and CDR2 (germline): SGHTA, FQGTGA. V lost 2 bases, J lost 2 bases, and 6 bases lay in between. The CDR3 coding sequence is TGTGCCAGCAGCTTAGGGGCAAACACTGAAGCTTTCTTT. Its protein product is CASSLGANTEAFF.

The chain is built from TRBV7-9 and TRBJ1-2; D remains unclear. This CDR3 contains 17 residues. Trimming cost V 6 bases and J 2 bases, with 22 bases left between them. Germline loops: CDR1 SEHNR, CDR2 FQNEAQ (reference sequence). This chain's CDR3 is CASSHRAEGATNYGYTF. CDR3 nucleotides: TGTGCCAGCAGTCATCGGGCGGAGGGTGCTACGAACTATGGCTACACCTTC.

V usage is TRBV7-8 and J usage is TRBJ1-4; 7 positions agree with TRBD1. Germline assignment: CDR1 SGHVS and CDR2 FQNEAQ. The ends lost 5 bases at V and 4 bases at J; junction bases unmatched: 7. The length of the CDR3 is 15 residues. CDR3: CASSHRGSLNEKLFF. The CDR3 DNA reads TGTGCCAGCAGCCACAGGGGAAGCCTTAATGAAAAACTGTTTTTT. Drawing the rest from reference TRBV7-8 and TRBJ1-4, the complete variable domain is GAGVSQSPRYKVAKRGQDVALRCDPISGHVSLFWYQQALGQGPEFLTYFQNEAQLDKSGLPSDRFFAERPEGSVSTLKIQRTQQEDSAVYLCASSHRGSLNEKLFFGSGTQLSVL.

The rearrangement uses TRBV14 and TRBJ2-7; the D is unclear. With 1 base removed from V and 3 bases from J, the gap between germline ends came to 7 bases. CDR1 is SGHDN, CDR2 FVKESK, per germline. The CDR3 runs to 13 residues. CDR3 region: CASSQARLYEQYF. CDR3 bases: TGTGCCAGCAGCCAAGCACGCCTCTACGAGCAGTACTTC.

The chain joins TRBV6-5 to TRBJ1-1; 9 bases fit TRBD1. J lost 5 bases, V lost 4 bases, and 8 bases had no gene match. The length of the CDR3 is 15 residues. Germline values: CDR1 MNHEY, CDR2 SVGAGI. As DNA, the CDR3 is TGTGCCAGCAGTTTGACAGGGGGGGCAGAAACTGAAGCTTTCTTT. As protein: CASSLTGGAETEAFF.

The chain employs TRBV10-2 and TRBJ2-1; D call uncertain. Germline values: CDR1 WSHSY, CDR2 SAAADI. The CDR3 covers 14 residues. V was pared by 7 bases and J by 0 bases, with 10 bases between. CDR3 in amino acids: CASTPDSSYNEQFF. The CDR3 region has the DNA TGCGCCAGCACCCCCGACTCCTCCTACAATGAGCAGTTCTTC.

This clone was detected only a few times. The rearrangement joins TRBV9 to TRBJ1-4, with D perhaps TRBD1 (5 bases). V dropped 3 bases and J dropped 7 bases, with 13 bases sitting between them. Germline CDR1 reads SGDLS; CDR2 reads YYNGEE. This CDR3 comprises 14 residues. CDR3 nucleotides: TGTGCCAGCAGCGAGACAGCTTACCCTGAAAAACTGTTTTTT. Translating gives CASSETAYPEKLFF.

A few counts support this clone. The chain joins TRBV9 to TRBJ1-2; D ambiguous. The CDR3 has 15 amino acids. Germline V gene lookup returns CDR1 SGDLS and CDR2 YYNGEE. Trimming shortened V by 0 bases and J by 3 bases, and 12 bases separated the two germline ends. CDR3 in amino acids: CASSVGVGGDYGYTF. The CDR3 DNA sequence: TGTGCCAGCAGCGTAGGGGTAGGAGGAGACTATGGCTACACCTTC.

This chain uses TRBV28 with TRBJ2-6, with D tentatively TRBD1 (5 bases). CDR3 length: 15 amino acids. CDR1 is MDHEN, CDR2 SYDVKM, per germline. Trimming took 5 bases from V and 1 from J, leaving 9 bases between them. CDR3 sequence reads: CASSVRTSGANVLTF. DNA for the CDR3: TGTGCCAGCAGTGTTCGGACATCTGGGGCCAACGTCCTGACTTTC.

The chain is built from TRBV12-5 and TRBJ2-5, with D possibly matching TRBD2 (5 bases). The CDR3 spans 13 residues. The germline CDR1 and CDR2 sequences are LGHNT and FRNRAP. The ends were cut back, 1 base at V and 5 bases at J, with 8 bases in the middle. CDR3 nucleotides: TGTGCTAGTGGTTTGGGGAGGAGGGAGACCCAGTACTTC. Translation: CASGLGRRETQYF.

This chain links TRBV6-1 with TRBJ2-1, with D perhaps matching TRBD1 or TRBD2 (5 bases each). There are 15 residues in the CDR3. Between the trimmed V and J ends, which lost 1 base and 8 bases, there was a span of 15 bases. CDR1 is MNHNS and CDR2 is SASEGT in the germline V gene. CDR3 bases: TGTGCCAGCAGTGAAGGACGGGGCACATTGCATGAGCAGTTCTTC. Protein sequence: CASSEGRGTLHEQFF.

The chain employs TRBV5-1 and TRBJ2-7, with 7 nucleotides matching TRBD1. This CDR3 has 15 residues. V lost 1 base and J lost 2; bases outside the gene matches: 6. CDR1 is SGHRS and CDR2 is YFSETQ in the germline V gene. The CDR3 DNA reads as TGCGCCAGCAGCTTGCTTGGGACAGCTGCCTACGAGCAGTACTTC. Encoded protein: CASSLLGTAAYEQYF.

The chain is built from TRBV19 and TRBJ2-7, with 7 bases matching TRBD1. This CDR3 region has 16 residues. Germline V gene lookup returns CDR1 LNHDA and CDR2 SQIVND (reference sequence). V lost 1 base and J lost 2; bases outside the gene matches: 8. CDR3 bases: TGTGCCAGTAGTATAGCCCCCACAGGGGCACCCTACGAGCAGTACTTC. Amino acids: CASSIAPTGAPYEQYF.

The chain carries TRBV7-7 and TRBJ2-5; perhaps TRBD2 as D (6 bases). Germline CDR1 SSHAT, CDR2 FNYEAQ (reference sequence). This CDR3 comprises 13 residues. V was trimmed by 2 bases and J by 4 bases, leaving 8 bases between them. DNA for the CDR3: TGTGCCAGCAGCTTACTGCGGGGAGAGACCCAGTACTTC. Its translation is CASSLLRGETQYF.

The CDR3 sequence is CASSDPTKSSYNEQFF. The CDR3 region has the DNA TGCGCCAGCAGCGATCCGACGAAGAGCTCCTACAATGAGCAGTTCTTC. This rearrangement joins TRBV5-1 to TRBJ2-1; D is ambiguous. Looked up from germline, CDR1 is SGHRS and CDR2 is YFSETQ. V lost 4 bases, J lost 0 bases, and 14 bases lay in between. This CDR3 spans 16 amino acids.

The V call is TRBV5-1, the J call TRBJ2-7; no reliable D call. The CDR3 is 15 residues long. Deletions cut 3 bases from V and 4 bases from J, with 17 bases between. The germline V gene has CDR1 SGHRS and CDR2 YFSETQ. The CDR3 nucleotides are TGCGCCAGCAGCTCGAAGGCGACTGTTTTTTACGAGCAGTACTTC. This encodes CASSSKATVFYEQYF.

The chain has TRBV28 and TRBJ1-5, with D hard to call. This CDR3 has 18 amino acids. V was pared by 4 bases and J by 1 base, with 20 bases between. CDR1 is MDHEN and CDR2 is SYDVKM in the germline V gene. CDR3 in amino acids: CASSYPPGSVRSNQPQHF. The CDR3 coding sequence is TGTGCCAGCAGTTACCCCCCGGGGTCAGTGAGAAGCAATCAGCCCCAGCATTTT.

The V and J genes are TRBV4-1 and TRBJ1-2, with D uncertain. Per the germline V gene, CDR1 is MGHRA and CDR2 is YSYEKL. The CDR3 length is 11 residues. Trimming took off 2 bases at V and 5 bases at J, with 3 bases between the two ends. The CDR3 DNA reads as TGCGCCAGCAGCCAATTATATGGCTACACCTTC. Translation gives CASSQLYGYTF.

V is TRBV28 and J is TRBJ2-1; D may match TRBD1 or TRBD2 (5 bases each). The germline V and J ends were trimmed by 6 bases and 6 bases, with 18 bases remaining between them. Germline V CDR1 and CDR2: MDHEN, SYDVKM. CDR3 size: 15 residues. The CDR3 sequence is CASSSPGPLGNEQFF. CDR3 DNA sequence: TGTGCCAGCAGCTCACCGGGACCCTTGGGCAATGAGCAGTTCTTC.

V usage is TRBV19 and J usage is TRBJ2-7; no clear D. Trimming cost V 5 bases and J 3 bases, with 11 bases left between them. The CDR3 totals 13 residues. Germline CDR1 reads LNHDA; CDR2 reads SQIVND (reference sequence). CDR3 protein: CASSHPQSYEQYF. CDR3 coding DNA: TGTGCCAGTAGTCACCCCCAGAGCTACGAGCAGTACTTC.

V is TRBV7-2 and J is TRBJ1-5; 11 bases are shared with TRBD1. Germline V CDR1 and CDR2: SGHTA, FQGNSA. The CDR3 spans 13 residues. V was clipped by 5 bases and J by 9 bases; unmatched bases: 3. The CDR3 here is CASSRDRGAPQHF. Written as DNA, the CDR3 is TGTGCCAGCAGCAGGGACAGGGGGGCGCCCCAGCATTTT.

In this sample, this clone turned up a few times. The CDR3: CASSLGDRGQPQHF. DNA for the CDR3: TGCGCCAGCAGCTTGGGGGACAGGGGCCAGCCCCAGCATTTT. The chain employs TRBV5-1 and TRBJ1-5; 10 bases are shared with TRBD1. The CDR3 totals 14 residues. Trimming at V came to 0 bases and at J to 7 bases, leaving 1 base not matched to a gene. CDR1 and CDR2 from the germline V gene are SGHRS and YFSETQ.

This chain uses TRBV29-1 with TRBJ1-2; 11 bases map to TRBD1. CDR1 SQVTM and CDR2 ANQGSEA come from the germline V gene. The CDR3 covers 14 residues. The V and J ends lost 6 bases and 8 bases, in that order; junction bases with no gene match: 11. As DNA, the CDR3 is TGCAGCGTGCAAACCGGGACAGGGGGATTGGGCTACACCTTC. Protein product: CSVQTGTGGLGYTF.

J is TRBJ2-1 and V is TRBV4-2; 9 bases are a match to TRBD2. Germline trimming cut 1 base from V and 7 bases from J; bases unmatched to any gene: 8. The CDR3 contains 16 residues. Germline V CDR1 and CDR2: LGHNA, YNFKEQ. The CDR3 is CASSQVKREVGNEQFF. DNA for the CDR3: TGTGCCAGCAGCCAAGTGAAGCGGGAGGTTGGTAATGAGCAGTTCTTC.

This clone was detected a few times. The chain joins TRBV30 to TRBJ1-6; D is ambiguous. The V gene's germline CDR1 is GTSNPN and CDR2 SVGIG (reference sequence). The CDR3 runs 14 residues. The V end was cut by 4 bases, the J end by 11 bases, with 18 bases between. DNA for the CDR3: TGTGCCTGGACTTTAATGGAGGGTGCGGCACCCCTCCACTTT. It encodes CAWTLMEGAAPLHF.

The chain carries TRBV18 and TRBJ1-2; a possible D gene is TRBD1 (5 bases). V shed 2 bases and J shed 8 bases, with 12 bases lying between them. The germline gives CDR1 KGHSH, CDR2 LQKENI. The CDR3 sequence is 13 residues long. This CDR3 is CASSPSDTRGYTF. The CDR3 DNA sequence: TGTGCCAGCTCACCATCGGACACTAGGGGCTACACCTTC. The whole variable domain, filled in from reference TRBV18 and TRBJ1-2, reads NAGVMQNPRHLVRRRGQEARLRCSPMKGHSHVYWYRQLPEEGLKFMVYLQKENIIDESGMPKERFSAEFPKEGPSILRIQQVVRGDSAAYFCASSPSDTRGYTFGSGTRLTVV.

The chain couples TRBV29-1 to TRBJ1-2; D is undetermined. V was shortened by 4 bases and J by 8 bases, with 14 bases between the two germline ends. The CDR3 contains 12 residues. Germline-derived CDR1 and CDR2 are SQVTM and ANQGSEA. CDR3 DNA: TGCAGCGTTGCGAGCTTACGTGACGGCTACACCTTC. It yields the protein CSVASLRDGYTF.

V gene TRBV7-2 combines with J gene TRBJ2-5; D is possibly TRBD2 (6 bases). The CDR3 spans 14 residues. Germline CDR1 and CDR2: SGHTA and FQGNSA. With 4 bases removed from V and 3 bases from J, the gap between germline ends came to 12 bases. DNA of the CDR3: TGTGCCAGCAGCTCGCGTCGGGGGAAAGAGACCCAGTACTTC. Its protein product is CASSSRRGKETQYF.

The J gene is TRBJ2-1, the V gene TRBV9, with 10 bases fitting TRBD2. CDR1 SGDLS and CDR2 YYNGEE come from the germline V gene. The CDR3 spans 17 residues. V lost 3 bases, J lost 0 bases, and 6 bases stayed unmatched. The CDR3 DNA reads TGTGCCAGCAGCGGAGGCTCTAGCGGGAGCTCCTACAATGAGCAGTTCTTC. As protein: CASSGGSSGSSYNEQFF.